There are many counts of the clone carrying this TCR beta chain. Antigen specificity is unknown. This sample was included in a study of regulatory T cells in long-lasting Graves disease. Time point reported: persistent/refractory GD, antithyroid drugs over 5 years with positive TRAb. Researchers made the TCR library from RNA that was extracted from PBMCs. Construction of TCR beta libraries relied on iRepertoire HTBI primers and on Arm-PCR targeting CDR3 regions. Via MiXCR, TCRdb re-called the multiplex PCR reads, giving one row per CDR3 protein. The sample has 300,000 to 400,000 distinct CDR3 sequences, around a fifth seen once. General study results and limits: Blood alone, not thyroid tissue, was studied.

Trimming removed 6 bases from V and 0 bases from J, with 9 bases in between. CDR3 size: 14 residues. Germline CDR1 reads SNHLY; CDR2 reads FYNNEI. Here the sequenced sample was peripheral blood mononuclear cells (PBMCs), taken when the disease was refractory, from a patient treated with antithyroid drugs. The origin of this receptor is a female donor with Graves disease. This sequence joins TRBV2 and TRBJ1-5; possibly TRBD1 for D (5 bases). CDR3 DNA: TGTGCCAGCAGCGAGGACATTAGCAATCAGCCCCAGCATTTT. It yields the protein CASSEDISNQPQHF.